This T cell receptor beta chain was found in a study of CD8 T cells in ankylosing spondylitis. The CDR3 is made up of 15 amino acids. Trimming cost V 5 bases and J 11 bases, with 24 bases left between them. Each TCR beta library was made by quantitative 5'-RACE that incorporated molecular barcodes. MiXCR, run by TCRdb on the 5' RACE reads, gives a single entry per CDR3 protein. The sample has approximately 150,000 distinct CDR3 sequences; roughly a third are singletons. This clonotype came up many times. The antigen remains unidentified. Study-wide results and caveats: Earlier studies detected some motif variants in reactive arthritis synovial fluid and blood.

This receptor was identified in a male donor with ankylosing spondylitis. V gene TRBV12-3 or TRBV12-4 combines with J gene TRBJ1-1; tentative D call: TRBD1 (5 bases). Sequenced sample: synovial fluid, either unsorted or a sorted T cell fraction (not recorded which). Here the CDR3 DNA reads TGTGCCAGCAGTACAACGGACAAGGTGTCCGAACAGGCTTTCTTT. Translating gives CASSTTDKVSEQAFF.